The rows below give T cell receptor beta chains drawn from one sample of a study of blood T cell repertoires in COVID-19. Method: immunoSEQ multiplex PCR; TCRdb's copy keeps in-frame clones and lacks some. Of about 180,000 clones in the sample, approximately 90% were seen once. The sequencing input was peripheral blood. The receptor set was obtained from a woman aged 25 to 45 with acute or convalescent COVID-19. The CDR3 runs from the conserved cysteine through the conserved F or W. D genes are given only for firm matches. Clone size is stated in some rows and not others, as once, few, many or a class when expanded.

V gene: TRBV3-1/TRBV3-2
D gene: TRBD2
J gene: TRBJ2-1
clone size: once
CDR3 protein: CASSWGLAGATEQFF
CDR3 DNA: TGTGCCAGCAGCTGGGGACTAGCGGGAGCGACTGAGCAGTTCTTC

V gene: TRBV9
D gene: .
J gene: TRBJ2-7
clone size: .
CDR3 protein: CASSVAGIGVEQYF
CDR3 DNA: TGTGCCAGCAGCGTAGCAGGAATAGGGGTCGAGCAGTACTTC

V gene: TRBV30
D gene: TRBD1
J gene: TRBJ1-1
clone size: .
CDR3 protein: CAWSKDRDTEAFF
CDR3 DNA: TGTGCCTGGAGTAAGGACAGGGACACTGAAGCTTTCTTT

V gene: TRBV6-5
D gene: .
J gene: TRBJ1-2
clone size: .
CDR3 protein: CASRDSLDRGYTF
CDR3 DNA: TGTGCCAGCAGGGACTCTTTAGACCGGGGCTACACCTTC

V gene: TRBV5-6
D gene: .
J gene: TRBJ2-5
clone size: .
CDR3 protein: CASSSSGSQETQYF
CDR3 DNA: TGTGCCAGCAGCTCATCAGGGTCGCAAGAGACCCAGTACTTC

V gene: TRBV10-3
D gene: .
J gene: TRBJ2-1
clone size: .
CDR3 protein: CAISDPRTSHNEQFF
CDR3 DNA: TGTGCCATCAGTGACCCACGGACTTCCCACAATGAGCAGTTCTTC

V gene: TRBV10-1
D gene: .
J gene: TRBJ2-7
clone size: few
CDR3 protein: CASSAVVQYF
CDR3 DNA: TGCGCCAGCAGTGCGGTGGTGCAGTACTTC

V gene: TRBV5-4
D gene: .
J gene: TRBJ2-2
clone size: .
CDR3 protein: CASSLVGPSRELFF
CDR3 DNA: TGTGCCAGCAGCTTGGTGGGCCCCTCAAGGGAGCTGTTTTTT

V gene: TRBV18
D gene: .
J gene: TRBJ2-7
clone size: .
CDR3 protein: CASSPRDSTYEQYF
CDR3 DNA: TGTGCCAGCTCACCACGCGACTCGACCTACGAGCAGTACTTC

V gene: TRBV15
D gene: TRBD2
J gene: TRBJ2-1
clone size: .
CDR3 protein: CATSSRGTSGDYNEQFF
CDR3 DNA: TGTGCCACCAGCAGCCGAGGGACTAGCGGGGATTACAATGAGCAGTTCTTC

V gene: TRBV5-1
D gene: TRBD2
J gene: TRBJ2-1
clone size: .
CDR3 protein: CASRTGGDNEQFF
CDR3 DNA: TGCGCCAGCAGGACGGGAGGGGACAATGAGCAGTTCTTC

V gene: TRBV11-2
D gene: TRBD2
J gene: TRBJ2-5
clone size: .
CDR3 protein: CASSRTSTETQYF
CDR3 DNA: TGTGCCAGCAGCCGGACTAGTACAGAGACCCAGTACTTC

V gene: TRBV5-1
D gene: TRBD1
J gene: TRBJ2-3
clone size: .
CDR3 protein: CASSLLGQGDATQYF
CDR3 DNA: TGCGCCAGCAGCTTGTTAGGACAGGGGGATGCTACGCAGTATTTT

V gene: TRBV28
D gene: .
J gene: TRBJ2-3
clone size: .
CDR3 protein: CATLLYTQYF
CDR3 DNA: TGTGCCACACTGTTGTATACGCAGTATTTT

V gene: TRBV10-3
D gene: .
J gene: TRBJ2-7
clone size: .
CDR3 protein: CAISAVGAYEQYF
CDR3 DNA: TGTGCCATCAGTGCCGTAGGGGCTTACGAGCAGTACTTC

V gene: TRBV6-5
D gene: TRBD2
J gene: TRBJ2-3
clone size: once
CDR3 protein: CASKPLGRAQDTQYF
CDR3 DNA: TGTGCCAGCAAGCCGCTCGGGAGGGCCCAAGATACGCAGTATTTT

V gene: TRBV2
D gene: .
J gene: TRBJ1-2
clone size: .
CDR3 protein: CASNQGQTGYTF
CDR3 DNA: TGTGCCAGCAACCAAGGACAGACTGGCTACACCTTC

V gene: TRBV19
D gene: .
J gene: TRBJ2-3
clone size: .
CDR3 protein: CASSMRVADTQYF
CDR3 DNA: TGTGCCAGTAGTATGCGGGTCGCAGATACGCAGTATTTT

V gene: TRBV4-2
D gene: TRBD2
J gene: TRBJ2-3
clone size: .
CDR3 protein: CASSQERTSERTQYF
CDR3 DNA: TGTGCCAGCAGCCAAGAACGGACTAGTGAGCGTACGCAGTATTTT

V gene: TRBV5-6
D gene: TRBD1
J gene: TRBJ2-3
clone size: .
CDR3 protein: CASSFGRQGATQYF
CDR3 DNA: TGTGCCAGCAGCTTTGGTAGACAGGGGGCTACGCAGTATTTT

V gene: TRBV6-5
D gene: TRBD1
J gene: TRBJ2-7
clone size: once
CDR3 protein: CASSRPGTGSHEQYF
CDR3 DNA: TGTGCCAGCAGCCGCCCCGGGACAGGGTCCCACGAGCAGTACTTC

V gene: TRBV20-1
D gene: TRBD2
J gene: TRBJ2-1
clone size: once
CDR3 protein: CSASVLAGSSSYNEQFF
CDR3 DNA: TGCAGTGCTAGTGTGCTAGCGGGTTCTAGCTCCTACAATGAGCAGTTCTTC

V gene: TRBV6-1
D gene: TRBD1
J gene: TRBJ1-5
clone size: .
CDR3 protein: CACRDRGNQPQHF
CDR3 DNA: TGTGCCTGCCGTGACAGGGGGAATCAGCCCCAGCATTTT

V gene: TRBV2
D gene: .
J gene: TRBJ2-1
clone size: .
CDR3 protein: CASTRTLLQGEQFF
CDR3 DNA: TGTGCCAGCACCCGGACTCTCCTACAAGGTGAGCAGTTCTTC

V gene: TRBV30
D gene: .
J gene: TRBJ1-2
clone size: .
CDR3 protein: CAWSSLRTGTGGYTF
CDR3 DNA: TGTGCCTGGAGTTCACTTAGAACAGGTACCGGAGGCTACACCTTC

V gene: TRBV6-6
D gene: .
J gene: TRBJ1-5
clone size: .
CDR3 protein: CASSGQRNQPQHF
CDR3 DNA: TGTGCCAGCAGCGGACAGCGCAATCAGCCCCAGCATTTT

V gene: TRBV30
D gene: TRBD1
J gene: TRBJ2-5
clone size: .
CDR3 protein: CARGTGAKETQYF
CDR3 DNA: TGTGCCCGAGGGACAGGGGCTAAAGAGACCCAGTACTTC

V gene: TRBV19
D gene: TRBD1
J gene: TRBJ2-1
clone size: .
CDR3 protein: CASSNQGAGNEQFF
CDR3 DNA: TGTGCCAGTAGTAATCAGGGGGCCGGCAATGAGCAGTTCTTC

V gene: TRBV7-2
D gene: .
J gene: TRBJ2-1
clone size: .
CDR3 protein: CASSLARDFYNEQFF
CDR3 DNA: TGTGCCAGCAGCTTAGCGAGGGACTTCTACAATGAGCAGTTCTTC

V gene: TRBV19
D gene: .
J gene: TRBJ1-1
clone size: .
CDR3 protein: CASSIRGSMTEAFF
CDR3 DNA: TGTGCCAGTAGTATCAGGGGTTCGATGACTGAAGCTTTCTTT

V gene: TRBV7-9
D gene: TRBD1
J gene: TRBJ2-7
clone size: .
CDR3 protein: CASSLGTGLYEQYF
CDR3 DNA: TGTGCCAGCAGCTTAGGGACAGGGCTGTACGAGCAGTACTTC

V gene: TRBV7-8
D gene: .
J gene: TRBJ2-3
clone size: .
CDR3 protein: CAIQLAGFTDTQYF
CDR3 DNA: TGTGCCATCCAATTGGCGGGTTTCACAGATACGCAGTATTTT

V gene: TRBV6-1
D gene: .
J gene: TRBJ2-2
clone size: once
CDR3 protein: CASSEQGGANTGELFF
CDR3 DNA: TGTGCCAGCAGTGAACAGGGGGGAGCGAACACCGGGGAGCTGTTTTTT

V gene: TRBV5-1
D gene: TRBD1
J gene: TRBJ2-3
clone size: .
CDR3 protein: CASSGQGTDTQYF
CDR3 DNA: TGCGCCAGCAGTGGACAGGGGACGGATACGCAGTATTTT

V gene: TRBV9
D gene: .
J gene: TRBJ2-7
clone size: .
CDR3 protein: CASSAGSSSDIYEQYF
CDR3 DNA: TGTGCCAGCAGCGCGGGGAGTTCTAGCGACATCTACGAGCAGTACTTC

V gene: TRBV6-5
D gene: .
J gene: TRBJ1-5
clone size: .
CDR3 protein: CASSSKTSNQPQHF
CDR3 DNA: TGTGCCAGCAGTTCCAAAACGAGTAATCAGCCCCAGCATTTT

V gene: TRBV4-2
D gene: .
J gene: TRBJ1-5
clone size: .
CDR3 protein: CASSQDLIGANQPQHF
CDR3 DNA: TGTGCCAGCAGCCAAGATCTCATAGGGGCAAATCAGCCCCAGCATTTT

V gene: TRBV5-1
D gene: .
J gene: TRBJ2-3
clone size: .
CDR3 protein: CASSLAGGPYPSGTDTQYF
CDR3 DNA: TGCGCCAGCAGCTTGGCAGGAGGGCCCTATCCATCGGGCACAGATACGCAGTATTTT

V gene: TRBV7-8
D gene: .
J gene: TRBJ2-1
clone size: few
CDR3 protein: CASSRGGGSHSYNEQFF
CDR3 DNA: TGTGCCAGCAGCCGAGGTGGAGGGAGCCACTCCTACAATGAGCAGTTCTTC

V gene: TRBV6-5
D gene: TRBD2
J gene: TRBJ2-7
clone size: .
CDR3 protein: CASSMTSGGTYEQYF
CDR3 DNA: TGTGCCAGCAGTATGACTAGCGGGGGGACCTACGAGCAGTACTTC

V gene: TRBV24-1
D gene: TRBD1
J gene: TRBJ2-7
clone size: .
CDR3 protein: CATSDRDRVNEQYF
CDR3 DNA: TGTGCCACCAGTGACCGGGACAGGGTAAACGAGCAGTACTTC

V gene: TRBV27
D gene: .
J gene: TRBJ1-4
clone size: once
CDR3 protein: CASGRGGEKLFF
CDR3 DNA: TGTGCCAGCGGCCGTGGGGGGGAAAAACTGTTTTTT

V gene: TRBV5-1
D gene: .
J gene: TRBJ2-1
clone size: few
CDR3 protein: CASSLEHYNEQFF
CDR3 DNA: TGCGCCAGCAGCTTGGAACACTACAATGAGCAGTTCTTC

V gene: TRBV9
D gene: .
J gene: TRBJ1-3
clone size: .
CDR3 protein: CASSVGVGNTIYF
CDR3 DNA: TGTGCCAGCAGCGTAGGAGTTGGAAACACCATATATTTT

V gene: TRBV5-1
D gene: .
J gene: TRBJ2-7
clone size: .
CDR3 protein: CASSKGGDTYEQYF
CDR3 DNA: TGCGCCAGCAGCAAGGGGGGGGACACCTACGAGCAGTACTTC

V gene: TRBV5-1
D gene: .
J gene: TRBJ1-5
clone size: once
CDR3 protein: CASELRGVYSNQPQHF
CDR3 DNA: TGCGCCAGCGAATTAAGAGGAGTCTATAGCAATCAGCCCCAGCATTTT

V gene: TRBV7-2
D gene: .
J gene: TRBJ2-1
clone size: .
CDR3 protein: CASSSFGGDEQFF
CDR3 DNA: TGTGCCAGCAGCTCTTTCGGAGGCGATGAGCAGTTCTTC

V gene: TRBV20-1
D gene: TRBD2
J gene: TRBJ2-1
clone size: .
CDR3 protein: CSASSLAGGNEQFF
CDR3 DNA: TGCAGTGCTAGTAGTCTAGCGGGAGGCAATGAGCAGTTCTTC

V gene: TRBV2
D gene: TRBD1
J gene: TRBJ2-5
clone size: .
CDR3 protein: CASGDRYKETQYF
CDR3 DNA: TGTGCCAGCGGGGACAGATACAAAGAGACCCAGTACTTC

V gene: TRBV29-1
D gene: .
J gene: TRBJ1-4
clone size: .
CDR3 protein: CSALRTNEKLFF
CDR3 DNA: TGCAGCGCACTTCGGACTAATGAAAAACTGTTTTTT

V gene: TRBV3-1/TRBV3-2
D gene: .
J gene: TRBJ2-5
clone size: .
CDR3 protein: CASGTPKGTQYF
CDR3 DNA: TGTGCCAGCGGGACTCCCAAGGGGACCCAGTACTTC

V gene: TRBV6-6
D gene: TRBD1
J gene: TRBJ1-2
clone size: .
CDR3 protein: CASQGGYGYTF
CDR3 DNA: TGTGCCAGCCAGGGGGGCTATGGCTACACCTTC

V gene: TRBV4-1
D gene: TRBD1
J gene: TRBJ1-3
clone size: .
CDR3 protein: CASSQWRGGGAGGNTIYF
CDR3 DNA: TGCGCCAGCAGCCAATGGCGAGGAGGGGGCGCAGGAGGAAACACCATATATTTT

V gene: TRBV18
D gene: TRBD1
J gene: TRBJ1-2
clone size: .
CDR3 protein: CASSPGQGYRYGYTF
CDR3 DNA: TGTGCCAGCTCACCGGGACAGGGATATCGCTATGGCTACACCTTC

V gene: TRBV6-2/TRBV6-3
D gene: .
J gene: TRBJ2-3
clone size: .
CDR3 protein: CASIPPYTDTQYF
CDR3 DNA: TGTGCCAGCATCCCCCCTTATACAGATACGCAGTATTTT

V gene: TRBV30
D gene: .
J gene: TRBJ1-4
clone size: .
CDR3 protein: CARAGGDNEKLFF
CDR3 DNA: TGTGCCAGGGCCGGGGGGGATAATGAAAAACTGTTTTTT

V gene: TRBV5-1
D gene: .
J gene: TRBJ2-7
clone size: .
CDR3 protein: CASSLSVVGEQYF
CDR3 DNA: TGCGCCAGCAGCTTGAGTGTGGTCGGCGAGCAGTACTTC